This TCR beta chain was captured by sequencing in a study of blood T cell repertoires in COVID-19. Study-wide context: PBMCs, B-cell-depleted T cells, or T cells provided the cDNA or gDNA that made up the material.

Donors were grouped by their self-reported clinical history. The CDR3 sequence is 17 residues long. V lost 1 base to trimming and J lost 0 bases; unmatched junction nucleotides: 6. The V gene's germline CDR1 is MGHRA and CDR2 YSYEKL. Some clones are missing from TCRdb's copy, which holds only in-frame ones; the method was immunoSEQ multiplex PCR. The sample holds over 250,000 clones, roughly 90% seen once. The TCR comes from a man in his sixties who had recovered from COVID-19. The sample was PBMCs or T cells enriched from blood (not recorded which). The rearrangement uses TRBV4-1 and TRBJ1-5; 7 bases map to TRBD1. The CDR3 region has the DNA TGCGCCAGCAGCCAAGCAGGGCAGGGGGTTAGCAATCAGCCCCAGCATTTT. Translation: CASSQAGQGVSNQPQHF.